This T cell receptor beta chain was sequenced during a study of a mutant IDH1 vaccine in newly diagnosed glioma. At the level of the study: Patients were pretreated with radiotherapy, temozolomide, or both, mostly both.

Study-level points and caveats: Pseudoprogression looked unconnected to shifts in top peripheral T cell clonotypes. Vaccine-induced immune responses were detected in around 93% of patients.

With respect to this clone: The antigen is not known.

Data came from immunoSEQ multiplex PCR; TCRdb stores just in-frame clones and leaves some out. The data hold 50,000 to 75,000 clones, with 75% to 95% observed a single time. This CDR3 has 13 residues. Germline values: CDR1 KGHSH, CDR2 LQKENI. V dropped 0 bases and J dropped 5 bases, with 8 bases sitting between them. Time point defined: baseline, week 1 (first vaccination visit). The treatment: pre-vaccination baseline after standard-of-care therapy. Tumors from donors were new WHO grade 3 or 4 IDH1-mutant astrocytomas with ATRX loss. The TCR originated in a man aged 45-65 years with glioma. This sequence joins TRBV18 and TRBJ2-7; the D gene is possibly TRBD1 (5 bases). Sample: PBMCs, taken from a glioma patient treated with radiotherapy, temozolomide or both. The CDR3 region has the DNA TGTGCCAGCTCACCACCGGCCAGGGACGAGCAGTACTTC. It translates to CASSPPARDEQYF.